This T cell receptor beta chain is from a study of cytomegalovirus exposure and HLA in healthy donors. This clone was observed a few times. The antigen remains unidentified. The study's findings and limits: The authors judged a highly shared variant cluster likely a sequencing artifact. TRBV6-2, TRBV6-3 and some other V segments were excluded as indistinguishable.

13 Jbeta primers and 60 Vbeta primers were used for the PCR. Generated by immunoSEQ multiplex PCR, the TCRdb table keeps only in-frame clones and is missing some. The table shows around 120,000 clones, with roughly 14% occurring only once. The CDR3 sequence is 15 residues long. V was clipped by 5 bases and J by 0 bases, with 8 bases between them. The germline V gene encodes CDR1 SGHTA and CDR2 FQGTGA. The sequence derives from a woman aged 18-30 years in good health and CMV-seronegative. Sequencing was carried out using PBMCs. V gene TRBV7-3 combines with J gene TRBJ2-6; D gene ambiguous. Here the CDR3 DNA reads TGTGCCAGCAGCCCAGGTCTCTCTGGGGCCAACGTCCTGACTTTC. It is translated as CASSPGLSGANVLTF.